The 32 T cell receptor beta chains reported below all come from one sample, sequenced in a study of cytotoxic CD8 clonotypes in ibrutinib-treated CLL. Sequencing used immunoSEQ multiplex PCR; TCRdb keeps in-frame clones, though not all of them. This sample carries approximately 100,000 clones, 55% to 75% of them seen once, and the ten largest clones take 35% to 40%. This specimen consisted of PBMCs, obtained after 24 months of ibrutinib treatment. These receptors all stem from a human donor with chronic lymphocytic leukemia.

The chain carries TRBV6-1 and TRBJ1-4; tentatively, D is TRBD1 (5 bases). CDR1 is MNHNS, CDR2 SASEGT, per germline. There are 14 residues in the CDR3. The germline V and J ends were trimmed by 6 bases and 8 bases, with 16 bases remaining between them. CDR3 sequence (DNA): TGTGCCAGCAGGCCCGTAGGAACAGGCGAAAAACTGTTTTTT. The encoded protein is CASRPVGTGEKLFF.

In DNA, the CDR3 is TGTGCCAGCAGTTACAAGGGGGCGAGGACTGAAGCTTTCTTT. The encoded protein is CASSYKGARTEAFF. The gene calls are TRBV6-5 and TRBJ1-1; 7 nucleotides agree with TRBD1. Germline-derived CDR1 and CDR2 are MNHEY and SVGAGI. This CDR3 contains 14 residues. V lost 2 bases and J lost 5; bases outside the gene matches: 5.

CDR3 residues: CASSLVGGDSTDTQYF. The CDR3, as DNA: TGTGCCAGCAGCTTGGTGGGTGGGGATAGCACAGATACGCAGTATTTT. The chain links TRBV5-6 to TRBJ2-3; D not resolved. This CDR3 comprises 16 residues. V was pared by 0 bases and J by 0 bases, with 11 bases between. The germline V gene encodes CDR1 SGHDT and CDR2 YYEEEE.

Points on this clone: This same CDR3 is encoded by further DNA sequences in the sample. J is TRBJ2-7 and V is TRBV30; D unclear. The CDR3 contains 11 residues. Germline V gene sequence: CDR1 GTSNPN, CDR2 SVGIG (reference sequence). Trimming left V 2 bases short and J 1 base short, with 3 bases between. Here the CDR3 reads CAWSLSYEQYF. The CDR3 DNA reads TGTGCCTGGAGTTTGTCCTACGAGCAGTACTTC.

This clone was counted only a few times. The chain recombines TRBV6-1 with TRBJ2-1; D unclear. Looked up from germline, CDR1 is MNHNS and CDR2 is SASEGT. V was pared by 1 base and J by 7 bases, with 14 bases between. There are 15 residues in the CDR3. The CDR3 DNA sequence: TGTGCCAGCAGTGAAGAAAGTGTGGGCAGAAATGAGCAGTTCTTC. Its protein product is CASSEESVGRNEQFF.

This clone was seen only a few times. V is TRBV7-2 and J is TRBJ2-5; the match to TRBD2 covers 12 bases. V shed 5 bases and J 5 bases; nucleotides not matched to a gene: 6. The CDR3 has 15 residues. Germline CDR1 is SGHTA and CDR2 is FQGNSA. CDR3 sequence (DNA): TGTGCCAGCAGCCCGCAAACTAGCGGGGGGGAGACCCAGTACTTC. Translation: CASSPQTSGGETQYF.

This clone was seen a single time. V is TRBV7-9 and J is TRBJ2-7; D gene unclear. With 3 bases removed from V and 1 base from J, the gap between germline ends came to 7 bases. This CDR3 region has 13 residues. From germline, CDR1 is SEHNR and CDR2 FQNEAQ (reference sequence). The CDR3 sequence: CASSFRYSYEQYF. The CDR3 DNA follows: TGTGCCAGCAGCTTCAGGTATTCCTACGAGCAGTACTTC.

This sequence joins TRBV7-2 and TRBJ2-3; D call uncertain. Germline V gives CDR1 SGHTA, CDR2 FQGNSA. The V and J ends lost 3 bases and 6 bases respectively, with 10 bases between them. This CDR3 is built from 13 residues. The CDR3 sequence: CASSLGDGDTQYF. The DNA of the CDR3 is TGTGCCAGCAGCTTGGGTGACGGGGATACGCAGTATTTT.

The chain employs TRBV7-3 and TRBJ2-7; D call uncertain. The V and J ends lost 0 bases and 5 bases respectively, with 14 bases between them. In germline, CDR1 is SGHTA, CDR2 FQGTGA. This CDR3 comprises 15 residues. The CDR3 here is CASSLTAATTHEQYF. Here the CDR3 DNA reads TGTGCCAGCAGCTTAACGGCTGCGACGACCCACGAGCAGTACTTC.

This clone was observed a handful of times. At the DNA level, this CDR3 is encoded by other sequences in the same sample as well. The chain recombines TRBV27 with TRBJ2-7, with a possible D match to TRBD2 (6 bases). This CDR3 has 11 residues. With 5 bases removed from V and 7 bases from J, the gap between germline ends came to 9 bases. The germline CDR1 and CDR2 sequences are MNHEY and SMNVEV (reference sequence). In DNA, the CDR3 is TGTGCCAGCAGTCTTCGGGGGGAGCAGTACTTC. Its translation is CASSLRGEQYF.

V and J are TRBV14 and TRBJ2-1, with 13 bases identical to TRBD2. V shed 3 bases and J 9 bases; nucleotides not matched to a gene: 5. CDR3 length: 15 residues. Per the germline V gene, CDR1 is SGHDN and CDR2 is FVKESK. CDR3 in amino acids: CASSHTSGGAFEQFF. The DNA for the CDR3 is TGTGCCAGCAGCCACACTAGCGGGGGGGCCTTTGAGCAGTTCTTC.

The V call is TRBV5-6, the J call TRBJ1-2; no firm D call. The CDR3 length is 14 residues. In germline, CDR1 is SGHDT, CDR2 YYEEEE. Deletions cut 4 bases from V and 0 bases from J, with 10 bases between. This CDR3 reads CASSVPGANYGYTF. The CDR3 DNA sequence: TGTGCCAGCAGCGTTCCGGGAGCTAACTATGGCTACACCTTC.

The chain has TRBV7-3 and TRBJ2-3; 16 bases map to TRBD2. This CDR3 comprises 18 residues. The V gene's germline CDR1 is SGHTA and CDR2 FQGTGA. V shed 8 bases, J shed 1 base, and the junction held 9 bases outside the gene matches. The CDR3 here is CASSSGLAGGLGTDTQYF. The DNA of the CDR3 is TGTGCCAGCTCGTCGGGACTAGCGGGGGGGCTGGGCACAGATACGCAGTATTTT.

The chain carries TRBV6-6 and TRBJ2-5, with a tentative D call TRBD2 (6 bases). The CDR3 covers 15 residues. Germline-derived CDR1 and CDR2 are MNHNY and SVGAGI (reference sequence). Between the trimmed V and J ends, which lost 6 bases and 4 bases, there was a span of 18 bases. CDR3 loop: CASRSSGQGGETQYF. CDR3 DNA: TGTGCCAGCAGAAGTTCGGGGCAGGGAGGAGAGACCCAGTACTTC.

The CDR3 DNA reads TGTGCCAGCAGCATGAGAAACACTGAAGCTTTCTTT. Translated: CASSMRNTEAFF. The rearrangement uses TRBV7-2 and TRBJ1-1, with unresolved D. This CDR3 has 12 residues. V was pared by 5 bases and J by 2 bases, with 6 bases between. Germline CDR1 SGHTA, CDR2 FQGNSA.

The gene calls are TRBV15 and TRBJ2-6; no reliable D call. Germline assignment: CDR1 LNHNV and CDR2 YYDKDF (reference sequence). With 0 bases removed from V and 2 bases from J, the gap between germline ends came to 5 bases. The CDR3 is made up of 15 amino acids. The CDR3 loop reads CATSRDGTGANVLTF. The CDR3, as DNA: TGTGCCACCAGCAGAGATGGGACTGGGGCCAACGTCCTGACTTTC.

The chain has TRBV4-1 and TRBJ2-5, with TRBD1 identical over 9 bases. The CDR3 spans 14 residues. V lost 6 bases to trimming and J lost 4 bases; unmatched junction nucleotides: 6. Germline CDR1 reads MGHRA; CDR2 reads YSYEKL. The CDR3 DNA sequence: TGCGCCAGCAGGCAGGGACAGGGCCCAGAGACCCAGTACTTC. Its protein product is CASRQGQGPETQYF.

The chain has TRBV4-3 and TRBJ2-3; D unresolved. V lost 4 bases to trimming and J lost 4 bases, with 12 bases between them. This CDR3 region has 14 residues. The germline gives CDR1 LGHNA, CDR2 YSLEER. CDR3 sequence: CASSPSVVPDTQYF. Here the CDR3 DNA reads TGCGCCAGCAGCCCTTCGGTGGTTCCAGATACGCAGTATTTT.

This rearrangement joins TRBV30 to TRBJ1-3, with D unresolved. Germline CDR1 GTSNPN, CDR2 SVGIG (reference sequence). V lost 1 base to trimming and J lost 4 bases, with 11 bases between them. This CDR3 is 14 amino acids long. In DNA, the CDR3 is TGTGCCTGGAGTGAGGGAAAAGCAGGAAACACCATATATTTT. Amino acids: CAWSEGKAGNTIYF.

The rearrangement uses TRBV6-1 and TRBJ2-1; unclear D gene. This CDR3 has 15 residues. Trimming pared 2 bases from V and 2 bases from J, leaving 10 bases between. Germline loops: CDR1 MNHNS, CDR2 SASEGT. The CDR3 nucleotides are TGTGCCAGCAGTGAAACTGTAAACACCTACAATGAGCAGTTCTTC. This encodes CASSETVNTYNEQFF.

The chain has TRBV18 and TRBJ1-3; 9 nucleotides match TRBD1. The germline V gene has CDR1 KGHSH and CDR2 LQKENI. The trim removed 1 base at V and 0 bases at J, leaving 7 bases unmatched. The CDR3 consists of 18 residues. The CDR3: CASSPLGPGQGSGNTIYF. The CDR3 DNA sequence: TGTGCCAGCTCACCACTAGGCCCGGGACAGGGCTCTGGAAACACCATATATTTT.

In its sample, this clone was seen a few times. The CDR3 region has the DNA TGTGCCAGCAGCTTGGCCTCAGGGTATGGGCAGTACTTC. Amino acids: CASSLASGYGQYF. The chain links TRBV5-6 to TRBJ2-7, with D perhaps matching TRBD1 (5 bases). Germline V gene data show CDR1 as SGHDT and CDR2 as YYEEEE. Trimming stripped 0 bases from V and 9 bases from J, with 13 bases between. The CDR3 sequence is 13 residues long.

The chain is built from TRBV7-7 and TRBJ2-5, with 10 bases aligning to TRBD2. J gave up 3 bases and V 5 bases, and 3 bases lay outside the gene matches. Germline V lookup: CDR1 SSHAT, CDR2 FNYEAQ (reference sequence). This CDR3 has 14 residues. The CDR3 reads CASSRTSGKETQYF. Written as DNA, the CDR3 is TGTGCCAGCAGCCGGACTAGCGGCAAAGAGACCCAGTACTTC.

This clone was seen a few times. The V gene is TRBV7-9, the J gene TRBJ1-6, with D hard to call. Germline lookup yields CDR1 SEHNR and CDR2 FQNEAQ (reference sequence). With 3 bases removed from V and 8 bases from J, the gap between germline ends came to 5 bases. The CDR3 covers 12 residues. In DNA, the CDR3 is TGTGCCAGCAGCTTCGGAGATTCACCCCTCCACTTT. It encodes CASSFGDSPLHF.

The V gene is TRBV7-2, the J gene TRBJ1-2, with D perhaps TRBD1 (5 bases). V gave up 2 bases and J gave up 7 bases, with 11 bases separating them. Germline V lookup: CDR1 SGHTA, CDR2 FQGNSA. The length of the CDR3 is 13 residues. CDR3 nucleotides: TGTGCCAGCAGCTTATCGGGACTGCGTGGCTACACCTTC. Translation gives CASSLSGLRGYTF.

The chain carries TRBV19 and TRBJ1-6; 7 nucleotides align to TRBD1. Per germline, CDR1 LNHDA and CDR2 SQIVND (reference sequence). Trimming removed 2 bases from V and 5 bases from J; junction bases left unmatched: 3. The CDR3 contains 15 residues. CDR3 in amino acids: CASSIRTGDNSPLHF. CDR3 sequence (DNA): TGTGCCAGTAGTATAAGGACAGGTGATAATTCACCCCTCCACTTT.

This sequence joins TRBV19 and TRBJ2-3; weak D call: TRBD2 (5 bases). Germline assignment: CDR1 LNHDA and CDR2 SQIVND (reference sequence). Trimming removed 0 bases at V and 1 base at J, with 11 bases between. The CDR3 length is 16 residues. CDR3 bases: TGTGCCAGTAGTATAGATCGAACTAGGGGCACAGATACGCAGTATTTT. It yields the protein CASSIDRTRGTDTQYF.

The chain joins TRBV9 to TRBJ2-3; D tentatively fits TRBD1 or TRBD2 (5 bases each). Germline-derived CDR1 and CDR2 are SGDLS and YYNGEE. The length of the CDR3 is 15 residues. V was cut by 4 bases and J by 6 bases, with 18 bases left in between. The CDR3 nucleotides are TGTGCCAGCAGCCCCCGACTGGGACGAGGGGATACGCAGTATTTT. Its protein is CASSPRLGRGDTQYF.

The chain joins TRBV7-6 to TRBJ2-1; D gene ambiguous. This CDR3 region has 16 residues. Germline V gives CDR1 SGHVS, CDR2 FNYEAQ. V dropped 6 bases and J dropped 0 bases, with 15 bases sitting between them. The CDR3 is CASSLDGVNSYNEQFF. Written as DNA, the CDR3 is TGTGCCAGCAGTTTGGACGGAGTAAACTCCTACAATGAGCAGTTCTTC. The full variable domain, with the rest looked up from reference TRBV7-6 and TRBJ2-1, is GAGVSQSPRYKVTKRGQDVALRCDPISGHVSLYWYRQALGQGPEFLTYFNYEAQQDKSGLPNDRFSAERPEGSISTLTIQRTEQRDSAMYRCASSLDGVNSYNEQFFGPGTRLTVL.

The J gene is TRBJ2-7, the V gene TRBV6-7; 7 bases are a match to TRBD1. TRBV6-7 is assigned to the ORF class and has an uncertain function. V gave up 2 bases and J gave up 2 bases; unmatched junction bases: 6. The length of the CDR3 is 15 residues. CDR3 sequence reads: CASSYVGTVTYEQYF. Here the CDR3 DNA reads TGTGCCAGCAGTTACGTGGGGACAGTTACCTACGAGCAGTACTTC.

The chain joins TRBV7-6 to TRBJ2-2, with no clear D. The CDR3 has 18 residues. Trimming took off 3 bases at V and 0 bases at J, with 17 bases between the two ends. Germline CDR1 and CDR2: SGHVS and FNYEAQ. The CDR3 nucleotides are TGTGCCAGCAGCTTTGCACGGGTGGGGTCCGCGAACACCGGGGAGCTGTTTTTT. Translation gives CASSFARVGSANTGELFF.

This rearrangement joins TRBV29-1 to TRBJ1-2, with D tentatively TRBD1 (5 bases). Germline V gene lookup returns CDR1 SQVTM and CDR2 ANQGSEA. V was pared by 3 bases and J by 8 bases, with 19 bases between. The CDR3 loop spans 14 amino acids. The CDR3 is CSVDATGGGEGYTF. CDR3 DNA sequence: TGCAGCGTTGACGCTACCGGCGGAGGGGAAGGCTACACCTTC.